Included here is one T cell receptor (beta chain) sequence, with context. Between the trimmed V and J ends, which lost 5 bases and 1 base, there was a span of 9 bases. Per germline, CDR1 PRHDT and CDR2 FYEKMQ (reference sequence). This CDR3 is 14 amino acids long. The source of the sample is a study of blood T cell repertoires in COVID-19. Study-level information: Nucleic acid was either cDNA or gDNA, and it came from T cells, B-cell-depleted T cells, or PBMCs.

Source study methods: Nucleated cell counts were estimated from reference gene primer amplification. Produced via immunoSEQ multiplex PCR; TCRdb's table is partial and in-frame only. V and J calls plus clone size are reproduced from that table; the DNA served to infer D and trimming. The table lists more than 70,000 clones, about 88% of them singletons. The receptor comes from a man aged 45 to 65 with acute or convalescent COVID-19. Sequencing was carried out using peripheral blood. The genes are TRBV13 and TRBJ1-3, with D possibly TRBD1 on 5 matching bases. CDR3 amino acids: CASSARQSGNTIYF. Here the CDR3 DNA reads TGTGCCAGCAGCGCCCGACAGTCTGGAAACACCATATATTTT.